The rows below give T cell receptor beta chains drawn from one sample of a study of siplizumab effects on memory and regulatory T cells. Profiling relied on immunoSEQ multiplex PCR, and the TCRdb table lists in-frame clones only, not all of them. The repertoire holds about 110,000 clones, with around nine tenths as singletons. Sequenced sample: CD4+ T cells sorted from blood. The receptors shown here come from a human donor in good health. Both conserved end residues are part of each CDR3. The order of the fields is clone size, V gene, J gene, D gene, CDR3 DNA, CDR3 protein. The D gene is left open where the match is weak. Clone size appears in some rows only: once, few, many, or a class for an expanded clone.

clone size: NA
V gene: TRBV10-3
J gene: TRBJ1-4
D gene: NA
CDR3 DNA: TGTGCCAGGAGAAACGGAGAGGAAAAACTGTTTTTT
CDR3 protein: CARRNGEEKLFF

clone size: NA
V gene: TRBV7-2
J gene: TRBJ2-1
D gene: NA
CDR3 DNA: TGTGCCAGCAGCTCGGACTACAACAATGAGCAGTTCTTC
CDR3 protein: CASSSDYNNEQFF

clone size: NA
V gene: TRBV29-1
J gene: TRBJ2-1
D gene: TRBD2
CDR3 DNA: TGCAGCGTTGAGACCGGACTAGCGGGGAACAATGAGCAGTTCTTC
CDR3 protein: CSVETGLAGNNEQFF

clone size: NA
V gene: TRBV7-6
J gene: TRBJ2-5
D gene: TRBD1
CDR3 DNA: TGTGCCAGCAGCTGGGCGGGACAGGGGGAAGAGACCCAGTACTTC
CDR3 protein: CASSWAGQGEETQYF

clone size: NA
V gene: TRBV5-8
J gene: TRBJ2-5
D gene: NA
CDR3 DNA: TGTGCCAGCAGCTTTGGCCTCTCGACCGGCCAAGAGACCCAGTACTTC
CDR3 protein: CASSFGLSTGQETQYF

clone size: NA
V gene: TRBV11-3
J gene: TRBJ1-4
D gene: NA
CDR3 DNA: TGTGCCAGCAGCTTAGATGATTGGGGTCGGGCAACTAATGAAAAACTGTTTTTT
CDR3 protein: CASSLDDWGRATNEKLFF

clone size: NA
V gene: TRBV7-2
J gene: TRBJ2-2
D gene: TRBD2
CDR3 DNA: TGTGCCAGCAGCTTTTCTAGCGGGGGCCAGAACACCGGGGAGCTGTTTTTT
CDR3 protein: CASSFSSGGQNTGELFF

clone size: NA
V gene: TRBV6-1
J gene: TRBJ2-2
D gene: NA
CDR3 DNA: TGTGCCAGTCGAGGGACCTTAAACACCGGGGAGCTGTTTTTT
CDR3 protein: CASRGTLNTGELFF

clone size: NA
V gene: TRBV5-4
J gene: TRBJ2-1
D gene: TRBD2
CDR3 DNA: TGTGCCAGCAGCTTCGGGACTAGCGGATACAATGAGCAGTTCTTC
CDR3 protein: CASSFGTSGYNEQFF

clone size: NA
V gene: TRBV6-1
J gene: TRBJ2-7
D gene: TRBD1
CDR3 DNA: TGTGCCAGCTGGAGACAGGGAGAGGGGGAGCAGTACTTC
CDR3 protein: CASWRQGEGEQYF

clone size: NA
V gene: TRBV27
J gene: TRBJ2-2
D gene: NA
CDR3 DNA: TGTGCCAGCAGCCCCCGGCCAGGACAAAACACCGGGGAGCTGTTTTTT
CDR3 protein: CASSPRPGQNTGELFF

clone size: NA
V gene: TRBV5-1
J gene: TRBJ2-5
D gene: NA
CDR3 DNA: TGCGCCAGCAGCTGGGGCTGGGGGGCTTCGGAGACCCAGTACTTC
CDR3 protein: CASSWGWGASETQYF

clone size: NA
V gene: TRBV28
J gene: TRBJ2-5
D gene: NA
CDR3 DNA: TGTGCCACCAAGGACTCGTACCAAGAGACCCAGTACTTC
CDR3 protein: CATKDSYQETQYF

clone size: NA
V gene: TRBV10-3
J gene: TRBJ2-7
D gene: TRBD2
CDR3 DNA: TGTGCCATCAGTCGCGGGACTAGCGGGAGTTACGAGCAGTACTTC
CDR3 protein: CAISRGTSGSYEQYF

clone size: NA
V gene: TRBV5-6
J gene: TRBJ1-1
D gene: NA
CDR3 DNA: TGTGCCAGCAGCCCTGACACTCTGAACACTGAAGCTTTCTTT
CDR3 protein: CASSPDTLNTEAFF

clone size: NA
V gene: TRBV10-3
J gene: TRBJ1-6
D gene: TRBD1
CDR3 DNA: TGTGCCATCAGTGGACAGGGGGATAATTCACCCCTCCACTTT
CDR3 protein: CAISGQGDNSPLHF

clone size: NA
V gene: TRBV12-5
J gene: TRBJ2-5
D gene: NA
CDR3 DNA: TGTGCTAGTGGTTTGGTAACTAGCAGAGAGACCCAGTACTTC
CDR3 protein: CASGLVTSRETQYF

clone size: NA
V gene: TRBV29-1
J gene: TRBJ2-7
D gene: NA
CDR3 DNA: TGCAGCGTTGGTGAAGGCTACGAGCAGTACTTC
CDR3 protein: CSVGEGYEQYF

clone size: once
V gene: TRBV5-1
J gene: TRBJ2-7
D gene: TRBD1
CDR3 DNA: TGCGCCAGCAGCCTACAGACAGGGCCGGTGGAGCAGTACTTC
CDR3 protein: CASSLQTGPVEQYF

clone size: NA
V gene: TRBV7-6
J gene: TRBJ2-2
D gene: NA
CDR3 DNA: TGTGCCAGCAGCTTAAGATATAGGGACACCGGGGAGCTGTTTTTT
CDR3 protein: CASSLRYRDTGELFF

clone size: NA
V gene: TRBV2
J gene: TRBJ1-1
D gene: TRBD1
CDR3 DNA: TGTGCCAGCAGGTCCCAGGGGGCGGGGAACACTGAAGCTTTCTTT
CDR3 protein: CASRSQGAGNTEAFF

clone size: NA
V gene: TRBV7-3
J gene: TRBJ2-1
D gene: TRBD2
CDR3 DNA: TGTGCCAGCACCGTGGGACTAGCGGGTCACAATGAGCAGTTCTTC
CDR3 protein: CASTVGLAGHNEQFF

clone size: NA
V gene: TRBV4-2
J gene: TRBJ2-7
D gene: NA
CDR3 DNA: TGTGCCAGCAGCCAAGACCCCCCAGGCCGCTACGAGCAGTACTTC
CDR3 protein: CASSQDPPGRYEQYF

clone size: NA
V gene: TRBV5-1
J gene: TRBJ2-5
D gene: TRBD2
CDR3 DNA: TGCGCCAGCAGCTTAACTAGCGGGTTCCAAGAGACCCAGTACTTC
CDR3 protein: CASSLTSGFQETQYF

clone size: once
V gene: TRBV6-1
J gene: TRBJ1-1
D gene: NA
CDR3 DNA: TGTGCCAGCAGGGGGCCCGGGTACACTGAAGCTTTCTTT
CDR3 protein: CASRGPGYTEAFF

clone size: once
V gene: TRBV9
J gene: TRBJ2-5
D gene: NA
CDR3 DNA: TGTGCCAGCAGCGTAGATCCAGCGGGCAGGACGGAGACCCAGTACTTC
CDR3 protein: CASSVDPAGRTETQYF

clone size: NA
V gene: TRBV29-1
J gene: TRBJ2-2
D gene: TRBD2
CDR3 DNA: TGCAGCGTGCTGGGGGGGTGGCCCGGGGAGCTGTTTTTT
CDR3 protein: CSVLGGWPGELFF

clone size: NA
V gene: TRBV7-2
J gene: TRBJ2-5
D gene: NA
CDR3 DNA: TGTGCCAGCAGCTTAGCACAGGGTACGTTCGAGACCCAGTACTTC
CDR3 protein: CASSLAQGTFETQYF

clone size: NA
V gene: TRBV6-5
J gene: TRBJ2-7
D gene: TRBD1
CDR3 DNA: TGTGCCAGCAGTTACCAGACAGGGGGCGAGCAGTACTTC
CDR3 protein: CASSYQTGGEQYF